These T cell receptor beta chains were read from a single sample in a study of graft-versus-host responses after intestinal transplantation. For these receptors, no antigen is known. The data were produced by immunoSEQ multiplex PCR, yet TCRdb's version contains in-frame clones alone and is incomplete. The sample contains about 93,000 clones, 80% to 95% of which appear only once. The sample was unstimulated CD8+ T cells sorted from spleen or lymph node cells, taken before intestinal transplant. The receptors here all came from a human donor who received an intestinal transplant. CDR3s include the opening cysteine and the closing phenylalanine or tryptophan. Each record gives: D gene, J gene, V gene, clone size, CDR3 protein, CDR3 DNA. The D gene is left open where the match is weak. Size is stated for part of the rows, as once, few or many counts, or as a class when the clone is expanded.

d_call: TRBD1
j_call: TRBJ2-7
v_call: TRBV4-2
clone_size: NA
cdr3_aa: CASSQGQGAVGEQYF
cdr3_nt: TGTGCCAGCAGCCAAGGACAGGGGGCCGTGGGGGAGCAGTACTTC

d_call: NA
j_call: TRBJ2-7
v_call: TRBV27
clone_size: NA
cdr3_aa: CASSFGLLYEQYF
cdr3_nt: TGTGCCAGCAGTTTCGGGTTGCTCTACGAGCAGTACTTC

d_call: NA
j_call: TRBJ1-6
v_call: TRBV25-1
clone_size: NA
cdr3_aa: CASSELSVNSPLHF
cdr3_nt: TGTGCCAGCAGTGAATTGAGTGTTAATTCACCCCTCCACTTT

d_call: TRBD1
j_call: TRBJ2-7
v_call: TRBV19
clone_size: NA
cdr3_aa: CASSMAGGREQYF
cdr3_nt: TGTGCCAGTAGTATGGCAGGGGGCCGGGAGCAGTACTTC

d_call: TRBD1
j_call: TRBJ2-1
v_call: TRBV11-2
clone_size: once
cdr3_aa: CASSKWDSGEQFF
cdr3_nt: TGTGCCAGCAGCAAGTGGGACAGCGGAGAGCAGTTCTTC

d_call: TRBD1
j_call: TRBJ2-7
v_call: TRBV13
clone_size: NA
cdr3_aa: CASSQTDGGQGFREQYF
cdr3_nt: TGTGCCAGCAGCCAAACCGACGGGGGACAGGGATTTCGCGAGCAGTACTTC

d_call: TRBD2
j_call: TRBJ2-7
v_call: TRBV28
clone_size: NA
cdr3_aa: CASSLASGSYEQYF
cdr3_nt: TGTGCCAGCAGCCTCGCTAGCGGGAGCTACGAGCAGTACTTC

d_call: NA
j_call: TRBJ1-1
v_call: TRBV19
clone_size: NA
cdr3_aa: CASSIDGYGAGVEAFF
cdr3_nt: TGTGCCAGTAGTATAGACGGTTACGGCGCGGGCGTGGAAGCTTTCTTT

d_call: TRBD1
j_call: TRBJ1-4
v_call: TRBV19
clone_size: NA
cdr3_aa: CASYSPPTTGENEKLFF
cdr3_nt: TGTGCCAGTTATTCCCCACCGACGACAGGGGAGAATGAAAAACTGTTTTTT

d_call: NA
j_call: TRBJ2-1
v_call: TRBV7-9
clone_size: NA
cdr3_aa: CASSAPLSSYNEQFF
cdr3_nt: TGTGCCAGCAGCGCCCCTCTGAGCTCCTACAATGAGCAGTTCTTC

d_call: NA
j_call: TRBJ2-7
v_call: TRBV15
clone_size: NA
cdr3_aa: CATSRVGASGDGRAYEQYF
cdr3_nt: TGTGCCACCAGCAGGGTGGGGGCGAGCGGGGATGGGAGGGCCTACGAGCAGTACTTC

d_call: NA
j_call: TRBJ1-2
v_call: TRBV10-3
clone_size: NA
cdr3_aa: CATREGGSLGTF
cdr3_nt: TGTGCCACCCGCGAGGGCGGCTCCCTCGGGACCTTC

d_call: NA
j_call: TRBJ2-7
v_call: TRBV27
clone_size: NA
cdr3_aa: CASRQTSSYEQYF
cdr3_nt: TGTGCCAGCCGGCAGACAAGCTCCTACGAGCAGTACTTC

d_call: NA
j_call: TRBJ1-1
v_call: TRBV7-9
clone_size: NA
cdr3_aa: CASSLARRGRRVNTEAFF
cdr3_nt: TGTGCCAGCAGCTTAGCTAGAAGGGGCCGGCGTGTGAACACTGAAGCTTTCTTT

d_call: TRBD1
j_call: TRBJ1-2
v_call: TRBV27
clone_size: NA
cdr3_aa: CASSGTGGSYGYTF
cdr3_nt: TGTGCCAGCAGTGGGACAGGGGGCTCCTATGGCTACACCTTC

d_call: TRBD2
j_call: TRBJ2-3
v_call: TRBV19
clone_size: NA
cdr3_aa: CASSMMASGITDTQYF
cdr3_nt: TGTGCCAGTAGTATGATGGCTAGCGGGATCACAGATACGCAGTATTTT

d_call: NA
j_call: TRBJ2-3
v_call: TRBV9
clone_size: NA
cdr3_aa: CASSVASTDTQYF
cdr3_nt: TGTGCCAGCAGCGTAGCAAGCACAGATACGCAGTATTTT

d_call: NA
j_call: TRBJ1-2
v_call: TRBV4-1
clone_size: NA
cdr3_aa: CASMPGETANYGYTF
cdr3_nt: TGCGCCAGCATGCCGGGGGAGACAGCTAACTATGGCTACACCTTC

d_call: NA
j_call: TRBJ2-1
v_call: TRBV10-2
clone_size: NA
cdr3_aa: CASSETGSSYNEQFF
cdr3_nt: TGCGCCAGCAGTGAGACCGGGAGCTCCTACAATGAGCAGTTCTTC

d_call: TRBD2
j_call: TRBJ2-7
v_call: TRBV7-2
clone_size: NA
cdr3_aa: CASSPREGSYEQYF
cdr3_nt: TGTGCCAGCAGCCCGCGGGAGGGCTCCTACGAGCAGTACTTC

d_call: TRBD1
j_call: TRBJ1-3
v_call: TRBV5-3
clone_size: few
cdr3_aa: CARSSRAGGGNTIYF
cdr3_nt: TGTGCCAGAAGCTCCCGTGCAGGGGGCGGAAACACCATATATTTT

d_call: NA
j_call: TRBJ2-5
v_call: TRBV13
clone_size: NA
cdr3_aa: CASSHRDTKETQYF
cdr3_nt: TGTGCCAGCAGCCACCGGGACACCAAAGAGACCCAGTACTTC

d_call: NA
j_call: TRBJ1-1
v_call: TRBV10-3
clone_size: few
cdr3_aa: CAISESPGMNTEAFF
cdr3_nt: TGTGCCATCAGTGAGTCTCCGGGGATGAACACTGAAGCTTTCTTT

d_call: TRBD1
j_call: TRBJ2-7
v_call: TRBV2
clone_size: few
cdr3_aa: CASNRDSPYEQYF
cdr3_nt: TGTGCCAGCAATAGGGACAGTCCCTACGAGCAGTACTTC

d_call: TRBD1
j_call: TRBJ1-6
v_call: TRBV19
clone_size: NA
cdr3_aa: CASSGGTGPPLHF
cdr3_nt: TGTGCCAGTAGTGGGGGGACAGGACCACCCCTCCACTTT

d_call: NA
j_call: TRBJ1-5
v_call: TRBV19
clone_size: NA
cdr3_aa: CASSIGTANQPQHF
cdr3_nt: TGTGCCAGTAGTATAGGGACAGCCAATCAGCCCCAGCATTTT

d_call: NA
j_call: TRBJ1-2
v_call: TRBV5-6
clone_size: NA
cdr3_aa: CASSSRKTATNHGYTF
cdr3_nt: TGTGCCAGCAGCTCTAGGAAGACCGCCACAAATCATGGCTACACCTTC

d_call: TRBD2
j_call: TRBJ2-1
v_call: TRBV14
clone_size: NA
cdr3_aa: CASSQVMTSGYNEQFF
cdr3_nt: TGTGCCAGCAGCCAAGTCATGACTAGCGGGTACAATGAGCAGTTCTTC

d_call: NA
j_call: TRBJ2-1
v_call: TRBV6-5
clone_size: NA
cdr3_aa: CASSYSGASDSDEQFF
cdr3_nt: TGTGCCAGCAGTTACTCGGGTGCTAGCGATTCTGATGAGCAGTTCTTC

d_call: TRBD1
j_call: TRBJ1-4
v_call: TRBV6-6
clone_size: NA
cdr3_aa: CASSYYQGADEKLFF
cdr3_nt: TGTGCCAGCAGTTACTACCAGGGGGCGGATGAAAAACTGTTTTTT